This T cell receptor beta chain was sequenced during a study of cytomegalovirus exposure and HLA in healthy donors. Healthy bone marrow donors made up the cohort. Germline CDR1 reads MNHEY; CDR2 reads SVGAGI. Trimming left V 2 bases short and J 4 bases short, with 10 bases between. This CDR3 contains 14 residues. Use of 60 Vbeta and 13 Jbeta primers characterized the PCR. TCRdb's table, derived via immunoSEQ multiplex PCR, lists solely in-frame clones and lacks some. The sample lists about 120,000 clones; 79% were seen once. V usage is TRBV6-5 and J usage is TRBJ2-3; D might be TRBD2 (6 bases). This clonotype was sampled from a woman between 18 and 30 years old in good health and CMV-seropositive. The sample taken for sequencing was PBMCs. In nucleotides, the CDR3 is TGTGCCAGCAGTTACGGGGACTCCGCAGATACGCAGTATTTT. It translates to CASSYGDSADTQYF.